One sample yielded the 14 T cell receptor beta chains listed below, sequenced in a study of CD8+ T cells in alopecia areata. It was cDNA, reverse transcribed from extracted RNA, that served as the sequencing template. Sequencing used immunoSEQ multiplex PCR; TCRdb keeps in-frame clones, though not all of them. The sample records about 150,000 clones, around 87% being singletons. Sequenced material: CD8+ T cells sorted from blood, taken at week 0. The origin of the receptors is a human donor with alopecia areata.

This sequence joins TRBV29-1 and TRBJ2-2, with D uncertain. Trimming shortened V by 5 bases and J by 4 bases, and 8 bases separated the two germline ends. Per the germline V gene, CDR1 is SQVTM and CDR2 is ANQGSEA. This CDR3 is built from 12 residues. CDR3 sequence: CSVIESTGELFF. The CDR3 DNA reads TGCAGCGTTATAGAATCCACCGGGGAGCTGTTTTTT.

This rearrangement joins TRBV19 to TRBJ2-7; D not certain. Trimming removed 5 bases from V and 3 bases from J, with 17 bases in between. The germline CDR1 and CDR2 sequences are LNHDA and SQIVND (reference sequence). The CDR3 has 15 residues. This CDR3 reads CASSLKAANYYEQYF. CDR3 coding DNA: TGTGCCAGTAGTCTGAAGGCAGCGAATTACTACGAGCAGTACTTC.

V and J are TRBV19 and TRBJ2-3; 9 nucleotides align to TRBD2. J gave up 3 bases and V 1 base, and 5 bases lay outside the gene matches. Germline CDR1 is LNHDA and CDR2 is SQIVND (reference sequence). The length of the CDR3 is 16 residues. CDR3 nucleotide sequence: TGTGCCAGTAGTATAGCGGCTAGCGGGGTTACAGATACGCAGTATTTT. Translation: CASSIAASGVTDTQYF.

This chain links TRBV7-9 with TRBJ2-3; the D is unclear. Germline-derived CDR1 and CDR2 are SEHNR and FQNEAQ (reference sequence). CDR3 length: 17 residues. With 5 bases removed from V and 0 bases from J, the gap between germline ends came to 18 bases. The CDR3 bases are TGTGCCAGCAGCACTCGGTTCGAACCGACTAGCACAGATACGCAGTATTTT. Its translation: CASSTRFEPTSTDTQYF.

The chain employs TRBV19 and TRBJ2-1, with D possibly TRBD2 on 6 matching bases. V lost 7 bases and J lost 10, with 11 bases in between. CDR1 and CDR2 from the germline V gene are LNHDA and SQIVND (reference sequence). This CDR3 has 11 residues. The CDR3 region has the DNA TGTGCCAGTACGTTGGGGAGGGAGCAGTTCTTC. The encoded protein is CASTLGREQFF.

A single count supports this clone. This chain joins TRBV5-4 and TRBJ2-7; no clear D gene. The V and J ends lost 2 bases and 5 bases respectively, with 5 bases between them. Looked up from germline, CDR1 is SGHNT and CDR2 is YYREEE (reference sequence). The CDR3 runs to 11 residues. The CDR3 sequence: CASSFGDEQYF. CDR3 DNA sequence: TGTGCCAGCAGCTTTGGCGACGAGCAGTACTTC.

The CDR3 coding sequence is TGCGCCAGCAGCTTGGGGCCGGACTGGGTCTACGAGCAGTACTTC. It is translated as CASSLGPDWVYEQYF. The V call is TRBV5-1, the J call TRBJ2-7; D is perhaps TRBD2 (5 bases). CDR3 length: 15 residues. The V end was cut by 0 bases, the J end by 3 bases, with 13 bases between. Germline values: CDR1 SGHRS, CDR2 YFSETQ.

The rearrangement links TRBV11-2 to TRBJ2-1; 8 bases are shared with TRBD2. This CDR3 spans 15 amino acids. Trimming cost V 5 bases and J 1 base; bases outside gene matches: 4. Germline V CDR1 and CDR2: SGHAT, FQNNGV. CDR3 loop: CASSREGLSYNEQFF. CDR3 DNA sequence: TGTGCCAGCAGCCGGGAGGGTTTGTCCTACAATGAGCAGTTCTTC.

The chain employs TRBV4-1 and TRBJ2-1; 12 nucleotides agree with TRBD2. Looked up from germline, CDR1 is MGHRA and CDR2 is YSYEKL. CDR3 length equals 18 residues. V lost 1 base to trimming and J lost 2 bases; unmatched junction nucleotides: 6. The CDR3 DNA is TGCGCCAGCAGCCAAGGGGCTAGCGGGAGGGCCCCCTACAATGAGCAGTTCTTC. This translates into CASSQGASGRAPYNEQFF.

This clone was counted only a few times. This sequence joins TRBV5-4 and TRBJ2-1; D possibly corresponds to TRBD2 (6 bases). V dropped 5 bases and J dropped 10 bases, with 16 bases sitting between them. The germline gives CDR1 SGHNT, CDR2 YYREEE (reference sequence). CDR3 size: 13 residues. CDR3 sequence reads: CASREGTRGEQFF. As DNA, the CDR3 is TGTGCCAGCAGGGAAGGGACCCGGGGGGAGCAGTTCTTC.

The chain is built from TRBV7-2 and TRBJ1-5; tentatively, D is TRBD1 (5 bases). This CDR3 is 14 amino acids long. V was cut by 5 bases and J by 6 bases, with 14 bases left in between. CDR1 and CDR2 from the germline V gene are SGHTA and FQGNSA. The DNA for the CDR3 is TGTGCCAGCAGCCAATCCCCGGGGGGTCAGCCCCAGCATTTT. Its protein product is CASSQSPGGQPQHF.

V is TRBV4-1 and J is TRBJ2-5; 7 bases are shared with TRBD2. The CDR3 is made up of 15 amino acids. V shed 4 bases, J shed 1 base, and the junction held 6 bases outside the gene matches. CDR1 and CDR2 (germline): MGHRA, YSYEKL. CDR3 in DNA: TGCGCCAGCAGCCCCACAGCGGGGACCCAAGAGACCCAGTACTTC. Protein product: CASSPTAGTQETQYF.

This chain links TRBV13 with TRBJ1-6, with D possibly being TRBD1 (5 bases). The CDR3 length is 15 residues. Trimming removed 0 bases from V and 7 bases from J, with 10 bases in between. Looked up from germline, CDR1 is PRHDT and CDR2 is FYEKMQ (reference sequence). The DNA of the CDR3 is TGTGCCAGCAGCTTAGGAGACAGTGGGAATTCACCCCTCCACTTT. Protein: CASSLGDSGNSPLHF.

The chain carries TRBV7-6 and TRBJ2-5; D ambiguous. V gave up 1 base and J gave up 0 bases, with 9 bases separating them. Germline V gene lookup returns CDR1 SGHVS and CDR2 FNYEAQ. The CDR3 consists of 15 residues. The CDR3 reads CASSLGPGYQETQYF. The CDR3 bases are TGTGCCAGCAGCTTAGGTCCAGGTTACCAAGAGACCCAGTACTTC.